This passage covers 11 T cell receptor beta chains from one sample sequenced in a study of neoadjuvant nivolumab and ipilimumab in lung cancer. The data were produced by immunoSEQ multiplex PCR, yet TCRdb's version contains in-frame clones alone and is incomplete. The repertoire holds roughly 30,000 clones, with less than 95% as singletons. The sequenced sample was peripheral blood, obtained after neoadjuvant nivolumab, alone or with ipilimumab, at or shortly before surgery. The receptors shown here come from an adult with non-small cell lung cancer.

The rearrangement links TRBV9 to TRBJ2-2; possible D gene TRBD1, 6 bases. The ends were cut back, 4 bases at V and 6 bases at J, with 10 bases in the middle. Germline assignment: CDR1 SGDLS and CDR2 YYNGEE. The CDR3 has 13 amino acids. In DNA form, the CDR3 reads TGTGCCAGCAGCCAGGGGCGGGCCGGGGAGCTGTTTTTT. Protein: CASSQGRAGELFF.

The V and J genes are TRBV18 and TRBJ1-2, with D maybe TRBD1 (5 bases). The CDR3 loop spans 14 amino acids. Trimming left V 2 bases short and J 8 bases short, with 15 bases between. Germline CDR1 reads KGHSH; CDR2 reads LQKENI. The CDR3 region is CASSPSVGEEGYTF. CDR3 DNA sequence: TGTGCCAGCTCACCATCCGTGGGGGAGGAGGGCTACACCTTC.

The rearrangement joins TRBV11-2 to TRBJ1-2; 7 nucleotides align to TRBD1. Germline V gives CDR1 SGHAT, CDR2 FQNNGV. With 0 bases clipped from V and 8 bases from J, the junction kept 3 bases outside the gene matches. The CDR3 covers 13 residues. DNA of the CDR3: TGTGCCAGCAGCTTAGAAAGGGGGCTCGGCTACACCTTC. Residues: CASSLERGLGYTF. The complete variable domain, with remaining parts taken from reference TRBV11-2 and TRBJ1-2, reads EAGVAQSPRYKIIEKRQSVAFWCNPISGHATLYWYQQILGQGPKLLIQFQNNGVVDDSQLPKDRFSAERLKGVDSTLKIQPAKLEDSAVYLCASSLERGLGYTFGSGTRLTVV.

This chain links TRBV6-6 with TRBJ2-7, with TRBD2 as a possible D gene (6 bases). The V gene lost 8 bases and the J gene lost 1 base, with 9 bases spanning the gap. CDR1 and CDR2 from the germline V gene are MNHNY and SVGAGI (reference sequence). The CDR3 consists of 12 residues. The CDR3 DNA reads as TGTGCCAGCCGAGGAGGGTCCTACGAGCAGTACTTC. Translation: CASRGGSYEQYF.

The chain links TRBV2 to TRBJ1-5; no firm D call. V gave up 2 bases and J gave up 6 bases, with 8 bases separating them. Germline CDR1 and CDR2: SNHLY and FYNNEI. The CDR3 has 13 amino acids. The CDR3 loop is CASSEYGLQPQHF. CDR3 DNA sequence: TGTGCCAGCAGTGAATATGGGCTTCAGCCCCAGCATTTT. The full variable domain, in which reference TRBV2 and TRBJ1-5 provide the parts outside the CDR3, is EPEVTQTPSHQVTQMGQEVILRCVPISNHLYFYWYRQILGQKVEFLVSFYNNEISEKSEIFDDQFSVERPDGSNFTLKIRSTKLEDSAMYFCASSEYGLQPQHFGDGTRLSIL.

This chain joins TRBV5-1 and TRBJ1-1; 8 bases match TRBD1. Germline values: CDR1 SGHRS, CDR2 YFSETQ. Trimming at V came to 4 bases and at J to 1 base, leaving 3 bases not matched to a gene. The CDR3 extends over 14 amino acids. CDR3 coding DNA: TGCGCCAGCAGCCCACAGGGGGGGAACACTGAAGCTTTCTTT. Amino acids: CASSPQGGNTEAFF.

This sequence joins TRBV29-1 and TRBJ1-1; tentatively, D is TRBD1 (5 bases). The germline V and J ends were trimmed by 4 bases and 3 bases, with 12 bases remaining between them. The CDR3 has 13 residues. Germline V CDR1 and CDR2: SQVTM, ANQGSEA. For the CDR3, the DNA is TGCAGCGTTGCCCGGGGGGGAGACACTGAAGCTTTCTTT. This codes for CSVARGGDTEAFF. Supplemented by reference TRBV29-1 and TRBJ1-1, the full variable domain reads SAVISQKPSRDICQRGTSLTIQCQVDSQVTMMFWYRQQPGQSLTLIATANQGSEATYESGFVIDKFPISRPNLTFSTLTVSNMSPEDSSIYLCSVARGGDTEAFFGQGTRLTVV.

The CDR3 spells CASSRQSGVDNEQFF. The CDR3, as DNA: TGTGCCAGCAGCCGTCAGAGCGGGGTGGACAATGAGCAGTTCTTC. The J gene is TRBJ2-1, the V gene TRBV4-2; TRBD2 matches 7 bases. The junction had 8 bases not matched to a gene; V was cut back by 4 bases and J by 5 bases. This CDR3 is built from 15 residues. CDR1 is LGHNA, CDR2 YNFKEQ, per germline.

This clone was detected once. The V call is TRBV2, the J call TRBJ2-3, with a tentative D call TRBD2 (5 bases). V was trimmed by 8 bases and J by 0 bases, leaving 15 bases between them. This CDR3 is 15 amino acids long. The germline V gene encodes CDR1 SNHLY and CDR2 FYNNEI. DNA of the CDR3: TGTGCCAGCGGTATACGGGATACGAGCACAGATACGCAGTATTTT. Residues: CASGIRDTSTDTQYF.

The chain has TRBV2 and TRBJ1-3; D is uncertain. CDR3 size: 12 residues. V was cut by 2 bases and J by 8 bases, with 7 bases left in between. Germline lookup yields CDR1 SNHLY and CDR2 FYNNEI. CDR3 protein: CASSEKGYTIYF. CDR3 bases: TGTGCCAGCAGTGAAAAGGGTTACACCATATATTTT. Full variable domain (rest looked up from reference TRBV2 and TRBJ1-3): EPEVTQTPSHQVTQMGQEVILRCVPISNHLYFYWYRQILGQKVEFLVSFYNNEISEKSEIFDDQFSVERPDGSNFTLKIRSTKLEDSAMYFCASSEKGYTIYFGEGSWLTVV.

This clone occurred a few times. This chain joins TRBV11-2 and TRBJ1-3; unclear D gene. Germline V gives CDR1 SGHAT, CDR2 FQNNGV. This CDR3 contains 15 residues. V lost 1 base and J 1 base, leaving 8 bases between the germline ends. CDR3 coding DNA: TGTGCCAGCAGCTTAGGGCCAGATTCTGGAAACACCATATATTTT. Its translation: CASSLGPDSGNTIYF. Complete variable domain (other parts from reference TRBV11-2 and TRBJ1-3): EAGVAQSPRYKIIEKRQSVAFWCNPISGHATLYWYQQILGQGPKLLIQFQNNGVVDDSQLPKDRFSAERLKGVDSTLKIQPAKLEDSAVYLCASSLGPDSGNTIYFGEGSWLTVV.